This T cell receptor (beta chain) was sequenced for a study of post-analysis software for immune sequencing data. The study's findings and limits: Five or six TRBV segments, TRBV5-6, TRBV5-1 and TRBV20-1 among them, were found more frequent in patients than controls. Compared against controls, patients with multiple sclerosis displayed significantly lower normalized Chao1 diversity.

V shed 6 bases, J shed 3 bases, and the junction held 9 bases outside the gene matches. This CDR3 has 15 amino acids. Per the germline V gene, CDR1 is ENHRY and CDR2 is SYGVKD. Included in the TCR beta cDNA libraries were unique molecular identifiers. The source material, roughly 0.9 to 11 million T cells, gave rise to about 520,000 cDNA molecules. TCRdb re-called the PCR reads with MiXCR, one entry per CDR3 protein. The sample carries over 250,000 distinct CDR3 sequences, just over 35% recorded once. This clonotype came up a few times. As yet, its antigen is unknown. Just one base apart from a much larger clone, this may be a read error.

The sequencing input was blood. This chain links TRBV10-3 with TRBJ2-3; 7 bases align to TRBD1. This TCR was recovered from a girl aged 10 to 17 with multiple sclerosis. CDR3 DNA sequence: TGTGCCATCAGAGGAGCCGGGACAGCTACAGATACGCAGTATTTT. Translated, it gives CAIRGAGTATDTQYF.